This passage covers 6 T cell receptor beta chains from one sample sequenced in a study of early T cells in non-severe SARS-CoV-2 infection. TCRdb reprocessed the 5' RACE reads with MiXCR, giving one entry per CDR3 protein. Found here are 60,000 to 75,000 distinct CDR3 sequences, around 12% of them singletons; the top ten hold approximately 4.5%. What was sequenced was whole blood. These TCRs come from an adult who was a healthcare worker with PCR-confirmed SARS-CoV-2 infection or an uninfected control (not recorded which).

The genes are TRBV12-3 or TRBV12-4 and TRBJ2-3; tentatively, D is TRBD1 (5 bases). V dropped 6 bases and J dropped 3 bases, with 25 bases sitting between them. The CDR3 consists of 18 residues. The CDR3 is CASSSPSQEYELTDTQYF. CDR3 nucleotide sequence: TGTGCCAGCAGCTCCCCCTCACAGGAATATGAGCTAACAGATACGCAGTATTTT.

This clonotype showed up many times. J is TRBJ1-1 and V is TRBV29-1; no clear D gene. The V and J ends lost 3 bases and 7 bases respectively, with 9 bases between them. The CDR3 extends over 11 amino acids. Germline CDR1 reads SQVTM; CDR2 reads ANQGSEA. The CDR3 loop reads CSVDQQFEAFF. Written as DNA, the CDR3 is TGCAGCGTTGACCAACAATTTGAAGCTTTCTTT.

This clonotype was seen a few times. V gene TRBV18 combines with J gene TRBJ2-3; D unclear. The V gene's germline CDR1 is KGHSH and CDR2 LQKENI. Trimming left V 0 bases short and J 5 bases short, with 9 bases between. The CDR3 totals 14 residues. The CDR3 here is CASSPPGVRDTQYF. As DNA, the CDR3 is TGTGCCAGCTCACCACCGGGCGTTCGAGATACGCAGTATTTT.

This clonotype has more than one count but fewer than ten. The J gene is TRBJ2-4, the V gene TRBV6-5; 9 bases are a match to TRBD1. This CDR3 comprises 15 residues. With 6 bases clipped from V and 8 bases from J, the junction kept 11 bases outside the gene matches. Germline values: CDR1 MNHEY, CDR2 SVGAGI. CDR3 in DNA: TGTGCCAGCAGCCGTGGGGACAGGGCTGGGGACATTCAGTACTTC. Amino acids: CASSRGDRAGDIQYF.

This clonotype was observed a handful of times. In nucleotides, the CDR3 is TGTGCCAGCAGCTTGGGAACTAGCGGGAAGTCCTACGAGCAGTACTTC. Its protein product is CASSLGTSGKSYEQYF. This rearrangement joins TRBV5-4 to TRBJ2-7, with TRBD2 matching 10 bases. Per the germline V gene, CDR1 is SGHNT and CDR2 is YYREEE (reference sequence). J was trimmed by 1 base and V by 0 bases; bases with no gene match: 4. The CDR3 sequence is 16 residues long.

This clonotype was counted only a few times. DNA for the CDR3: TGCAGTGCTAGAGACCCAGGGTCTGTCGGCAAACAAGAGACCCAGTACTTC. Translated, it gives CSARDPGSVGKQETQYF. The V and J genes are TRBV20-1 and TRBJ2-5; possible D gene TRBD1, 5 bases. This CDR3 spans 17 amino acids. The germline V gene encodes CDR1 DFQATT and CDR2 SNEGSKA (reference sequence). V lost 0 bases and J lost 2, with 19 bases in between.